The 29 T cell receptor beta chains given below trace back to one sample, sequenced in a study of identical twins. TCRdb re-derived calls from the 5' RACE reads in MiXCR, one entry per CDR3 protein. The sample consists of around 960,000 distinct CDR3 sequences, roughly an eighth of them appearing once. These records were also assigned to another study, of yellow fever vaccine responses in identical twins.

Input material: PBMCs. These receptors came from a woman aged 18-29 years in good health.

This clonotype was observed a handful of times. The rearrangement links TRBV6-1 to TRBJ1-1; 7 bases match TRBD1. Germline V gene sequence: CDR1 MNHNS, CDR2 SASEGT. The trim removed 6 bases at V and 4 bases at J, leaving 8 bases unmatched. CDR3 length equals 14 residues. The CDR3 DNA is TGTGCCAGCAGACCTGACAGGGTCGCCACTGAAGCTTTCTTT. It specifies CASRPDRVATEAFF.

V gene TRBV14 combines with J gene TRBJ2-3, with TRBD2 matching 8 bases. V was pared by 0 bases and J by 2 bases, with 4 bases of the junction left unmatched. This CDR3 has 16 residues. Germline V gives CDR1 SGHDN, CDR2 FVKESK. CDR3 nucleotides: TGTGCCAGCAGCCAAGATAAGCGGGGGCCCACAGATACGCAGTATTTT. Amino acids: CASSQDKRGPTDTQYF. Looking up the rest from reference TRBV14 and TRBJ2-3 gives the full variable domain: EAGVTQFPSHSVIEKGQTVTLRCDPISGHDNLYWYRRVMGKEIKFLLHFVKESKQDESGMPNNRFLAERTGGTYSTLKVQPAELEDSGVYFCASSQDKRGPTDTQYFGPGTRLTVL.

This sequence joins TRBV25-1 and TRBJ2-7; D is unclear. Germline V gene lookup returns CDR1 MGHDK and CDR2 SYGVNS. Trimming pared 4 bases from V and 3 bases from J, leaving 10 bases between. The CDR3 is made up of 13 amino acids. The CDR3 DNA is TGTGCCAGCAGTGTCCCCGAATACTACGAGCAGTACTTC. Protein: CASSVPEYYEQYF.

In its sample, this clonotype was seen a few times. The CDR3 here is CASRLEGLGANVLTF. CDR3 bases: TGTGCCAGCAGGCTGGAAGGGCTGGGGGCCAACGTCCTGACTTTC. The V gene is TRBV7-9, the J gene TRBJ2-6; D unresolved. The CDR3 length is 15 residues. The V and J ends lost 6 bases and 4 bases respectively, with 13 bases between them. CDR1 is SEHNR, CDR2 FQNEAQ, per germline (reference sequence).

The rearrangement joins TRBV2 to TRBJ2-7; 12 bases match TRBD2. Trimming at V came to 3 bases and at J to 4 bases, leaving 4 bases not matched to a gene. Germline V gene data show CDR1 as SNHLY and CDR2 as FYNNEI. This CDR3 region has 15 residues. The CDR3 DNA reads TGTGCCAGCAGTGATCGTCTAGCGGGAGGGTACGAGCAGTACTTC. Its protein product is CASSDRLAGGYEQYF.

This clonotype has more than one count but fewer than ten. The CDR3 spells CASGAILAKNIQYF. In nucleotides, the CDR3 is TGTGCCAGCGGGGCGATCCTAGCCAAAAACATTCAGTACTTC. The V call is TRBV27, the J call TRBJ2-4, with D perhaps matching TRBD1 (5 bases). The CDR3 is 14 residues long. Germline loops: CDR1 MNHEY, CDR2 SMNVEV (reference sequence). V shed 8 bases and J shed 0 bases, with 11 bases lying between them.

This clonotype was counted only a few times. V usage is TRBV5-1 and J usage is TRBJ2-1; the D call may be TRBD1 or TRBD2 (6 bases each). The germline gives CDR1 SGHRS, CDR2 YFSETQ. Trimming removed 1 base from V and 4 bases from J, with 18 bases in between. There are 17 residues in the CDR3. The CDR3 here is CASSLYSPRGLYNEQFF. CDR3 in DNA: TGCGCCAGCAGCTTGTATTCCCCACGGGGGCTGTACAATGAGCAGTTCTTC.

The V and J genes are TRBV2 and TRBJ1-2; 7 nucleotides agree with TRBD1. The CDR3 has 14 residues. Unmatched junction bases numbered 6, after V lost 6 bases and J lost 2 bases. Germline-derived CDR1 and CDR2 are SNHLY and FYNNEI. CDR3 protein: CASSSKGANYGYTF. The DNA for the CDR3 is TGTGCCAGCAGCTCAAAGGGGGCGAACTATGGCTACACCTTC.

This clonotype was seen more than once but under ten times. The rearrangement joins TRBV10-3 to TRBJ2-3; 8 bases line up with TRBD2. CDR3 size: 15 residues. Germline-derived CDR1 and CDR2 are ENHRY and SYGVKD. V was pared by 5 bases and J by 0 bases, with 4 bases of the junction left unmatched. CDR3 protein: CAISTLAGSTDTQYF. CDR3 bases: TGTGCCATCAGTACCTTAGCGGGGAGCACAGATACGCAGTATTTT.

This clonotype has at least ten counts. This chain joins TRBV28 and TRBJ1-6, with 7 bases matching TRBD1. Germline CDR1 is MDHEN and CDR2 is SYDVKM. The CDR3 runs to 16 residues. V lost 3 bases and J lost 1; bases outside the gene matches: 3. DNA of the CDR3: TGTGCCAGCAGTTTCGACAGGGTGTCCTATAATTCACCCCTCCACTTT. Amino acid sequence: CASSFDRVSYNSPLHF.

The chain has TRBV5-1 and TRBJ2-7; TRBD1 matches at 7 bases. Germline CDR1 and CDR2: SGHRS and YFSETQ. The V gene end was trimmed by 0 bases and the J gene end by 2 bases; junction bases not matched to a gene: 5. The CDR3 runs 15 residues. CDR3 sequence (DNA): TGCGCCAGCAGCTTGGGACAGGGTTCAACCTACGAGCAGTACTTC. It encodes CASSLGQGSTYEQYF.

This clonotype was recorded at least ten times. The chain links TRBV12-3 or TRBV12-4 to TRBJ1-5, with D unresolved. This CDR3 spans 16 amino acids. With 6 bases removed from V and 2 bases from J, the gap between germline ends came to 17 bases. CDR3 residues: CASSRLAGIGNQPQHF. Written as DNA, the CDR3 is TGTGCCAGCAGCCGCCTCGCGGGGATAGGCAATCAGCCCCAGCATTTT.

This clonotype has ten or more counts. This chain links TRBV7-7 with TRBJ2-2; D is unclear. V was trimmed by 5 bases and J by 2 bases, leaving 9 bases between them. The CDR3 spans 14 residues. Germline CDR1 is SSHAT and CDR2 is FNYEAQ (reference sequence). The CDR3 nucleotides read TGTGCCAGCAGCAGAGAGCGTAACACCGGGGAGCTGTTTTTT. Protein product: CASSRERNTGELFF.

This clonotype was seen only a few times. J is TRBJ2-1 and V is TRBV20-1; TRBD1 matches at 7 bases. Looked up from germline, CDR1 is DFQATT and CDR2 is SNEGSKA (reference sequence). This CDR3 spans 14 amino acids. V shed 4 bases and J 4 bases; nucleotides not matched to a gene: 7. CDR3 protein: CSATDRELYNEQFF. Here the CDR3 DNA reads TGCAGTGCTACCGACAGGGAACTTTACAATGAGCAGTTCTTC.

This chain links TRBV6-1 with TRBJ1-2; 7 positions match TRBD1. The CDR3 consists of 13 residues. Germline V CDR1 and CDR2: MNHNS, SASEGT. Unmatched junction bases numbered 1, after V lost 1 base and J lost 5 bases. CDR3: CASSEEQGYGYTF. CDR3 DNA: TGTGCCAGCAGTGAAGAACAGGGGTATGGCTACACCTTC.

The genes are TRBV11-2 and TRBJ2-3; 8 bases fit TRBD1. The J segment lost 0 bases and the V segment lost 5 bases, leaving 13 bases of the junction unmatched. The CDR3 is 18 amino acids. Germline V lookup: CDR1 SGHAT, CDR2 FQNNGV. The CDR3 nucleotides are TGTGCCAGCAGCCTGCGGACAGGGTTACCTCTTAGCACAGATACGCAGTATTTT. This encodes CASSLRTGLPLSTDTQYF.

The chain links TRBV12-3 or TRBV12-4 to TRBJ2-1; no clear D. With 6 bases removed from V and 2 bases from J, the gap between germline ends came to 17 bases. This CDR3 spans 16 amino acids. CDR3 amino acids: CASSPRTSITYNEQFF. For the CDR3, the DNA is TGTGCCAGCAGCCCCCGGACGAGCATTACCTACAATGAGCAGTTCTTC.

This clonotype has just one count. V usage is TRBV20-1 and J usage is TRBJ2-3, with 7 positions matching TRBD2. Germline values: CDR1 DFQATT, CDR2 SNEGSKA (reference sequence). This CDR3 is built from 13 residues. Losses at the gene ends were 0 bases for V and 5 bases for J; bases not matched to a gene: 2. The CDR3 protein is CSARDRGEDTQYF. CDR3 nucleotide sequence: TGCAGTGCTAGAGATCGGGGGGAAGATACGCAGTATTTT.

This clonotype was detected a few times. The rearrangement uses TRBV12-5 and TRBJ2-7; D remains unclear. The V end lost 6 bases, the J end lost 3 bases, and 9 bases lay between the germline ends. Germline loops: CDR1 LGHNT, CDR2 FRNRAP. The CDR3 has 12 residues. CDR3 residues: CASGSDFYEQYF. The CDR3 DNA reads TGTGCTAGTGGGTCGGATTTCTACGAGCAGTACTTC. The full variable domain, completed using reference TRBV12-5 and TRBJ2-7, is DARVTQTPRHKVTEMGQEVTMRCQPILGHNTVFWYRQTMMQGLELLAYFRNRAPLDDSGMPKDRFSAEMPDATLATLKIQPSEPRDSAVYFCASGSDFYEQYFGPGTRLTVT.

This chain connects TRBV7-8 to TRBJ2-2; D is perhaps TRBD2 (7 bases). Germline CDR1 reads SGHVS; CDR2 reads FQNEAQ. CDR3 size: 15 residues. V was cut by 3 bases and J by 4 bases, with 12 bases left in between. CDR3: CASSFGGQGTGELFF. CDR3 DNA sequence: TGTGCCAGCAGCTTCGGGGGGCAAGGCACCGGGGAGCTGTTTTTT.

This clonotype was seen more than once but under ten times. The rearrangement joins TRBV6-1 to TRBJ2-2; TRBD1 is a possible D gene (5 bases). Germline loops: CDR1 MNHNS, CDR2 SASEGT. Trimming pared 5 bases from V and 7 bases from J, leaving 14 bases between. The CDR3 has 14 amino acids. CDR3 region: CASSPQGWSGELFF. The CDR3 DNA follows: TGTGCCAGCAGTCCCCAGGGTTGGAGCGGGGAGCTGTTTTTT.

The chain employs TRBV14 and TRBJ2-5; D is ambiguous. In germline, CDR1 is SGHDN, CDR2 FVKESK. V lost 2 bases to trimming and J lost 2 bases, with 15 bases between them. The CDR3 has 16 residues. CDR3 bases: TGTGCCAGCAGCCAAAGAAGGGTAGGCTTTCAAGAGACCCAGTACTTC. Its protein is CASSQRRVGFQETQYF.

This chain links TRBV7-9 with TRBJ2-1; D remains unclear. The V gene's germline CDR1 is SEHNR and CDR2 FQNEAQ (reference sequence). The CDR3 is made up of 14 amino acids. Trimming removed 6 bases at V and 8 bases at J, with 17 bases between. CDR3 DNA sequence: TGTGCCAGCAGACCCACCCCATTACGCTATGAGCAGTTCTTC. Translated: CASRPTPLRYEQFF.

V is TRBV20-1 and J is TRBJ1-4; D might be TRBD1 (5 bases). This CDR3 contains 16 residues. The V and J ends lost 0 bases and 5 bases respectively, with 16 bases between them. The germline V gene has CDR1 DFQATT and CDR2 SNEGSKA (reference sequence). The CDR3 loop reads CSARDPGGLGNEKLFF. The CDR3 DNA reads as TGCAGTGCTAGAGATCCGGGGGGATTAGGAAATGAAAAACTGTTTTTT.

This clonotype was recorded many times. V gene TRBV10-3 combines with J gene TRBJ2-3; D may be TRBD2 (5 bases). Between the trimmed V and J ends, which lost 6 bases and 4 bases, there was a span of 14 bases. Per the germline V gene, CDR1 is ENHRY and CDR2 is SYGVKD. CDR3 length equals 14 residues. CDR3 loop: CAISRREGPDTQYF. CDR3 sequence (DNA): TGTGCCATCAGCCGGCGAGAGGGCCCAGATACGCAGTATTTT.

This clonotype was counted at least ten times. The genes are TRBV4-1 and TRBJ1-2, with D maybe TRBD1 (5 bases). Trimming stripped 4 bases from V and 0 bases from J, with 15 bases between. CDR1 MGHRA and CDR2 YSYEKL come from the germline V gene. This CDR3 is built from 16 residues. CDR3 in DNA: TGCGCCAGCAGCCCAGAGGTCGGGGGGACTAACTATGGCTACACCTTC. Residues: CASSPEVGGTNYGYTF.

This clonotype appeared a few times. J is TRBJ2-7 and V is TRBV7-9; tentatively, D is TRBD1 (5 bases). This CDR3 is 13 amino acids long. V was trimmed by 7 bases and J by 6 bases, leaving 16 bases between them. Germline CDR1 SEHNR, CDR2 FQNEAQ (reference sequence). DNA for the CDR3: TGTGCCAGCACTAAGGGGCTACCCTTCGAGCAGTACTTC. Amino acid sequence: CASTKGLPFEQYF.

This clonotype was recorded at least ten times. V is TRBV5-6 and J is TRBJ1-1; no clear D gene. V was trimmed by 1 base and J by 3 bases, leaving 4 bases between them. This CDR3 has 12 amino acids. The germline CDR1 and CDR2 sequences are SGHDT and YYEEEE. CDR3 sequence: CASSLLDTEAFF. The CDR3 DNA reads as TGTGCCAGCAGCTTGTTAGACACTGAAGCTTTCTTT.

A few counts support this clonotype. This chain links TRBV10-1 with TRBJ2-7, with D tentatively TRBD1 or TRBD2 (5 bases each). Trimming stripped 4 bases from V and 2 bases from J, with 12 bases between. CDR1 is WNHNN, CDR2 SYGVQD, per germline (reference sequence). The CDR3 totals 14 residues. The CDR3 sequence: CASSVAGTPYEQYF. The CDR3 DNA follows: TGCGCCAGCAGTGTGGCTGGGACCCCCTACGAGCAGTACTTC.